The 4 T cell receptor beta chains presented below share a single source sample, sequenced in a study of molecular identifiers for immune sequencing clone quantification. In TCRdb, the PCR reads were re-called with MiXCR into one record per CDR3 protein. In the table there are around 470,000 distinct CDR3 sequences, under 30% of which are singletons. Sequenced material: naive CD8+ T cells from blood, with Jurkat cell RNA spiked in. The subset: FACS-sorted CD8+CD4-CCR7+CD45RA+ naive T cells. The receptors originated from a human donor in good health. Some libraries in this study had Jurkat cell RNA spiked in.

This clonotype was seen more than once but under ten times. This chain uses TRBV11-2 with TRBJ1-1; D unclear. The CDR3 loop spans 15 amino acids. The V end lost 2 bases, the J end lost 4 bases, and 14 bases lay between the germline ends. CDR1 is SGHAT and CDR2 is FQNNGV in the germline V gene. CDR3 nucleotides: TGTGCCAGCAGCTTATGGCGGCTCTCGGGCACTGAAGCTTTCTTT. As protein: CASSLWRLSGTEAFF. The variable domain in full, with the rest retrieved from reference TRBV11-2 and TRBJ1-1, is EAGVAQSPRYKIIEKRQSVAFWCNPISGHATLYWYQQILGQGPKLLIQFQNNGVVDDSQLPKDRFSAERLKGVDSTLKIQPAKLEDSAVYLCASSLWRLSGTEAFFGQGTRLTVV.

This clonotype was counted at least ten times. The chain couples TRBV12-3 or TRBV12-4 to TRBJ1-1, with 8 bases that match TRBD1. This CDR3 has 13 residues. Losses at the gene ends were 2 bases for V and 6 bases for J; bases not matched to a gene: 2. The CDR3 protein is CASSLQGAPEAFF. The CDR3, as DNA: TGTGCCAGCAGTTTACAGGGGGCCCCTGAAGCTTTCTTT.

CDR3 in DNA: TGTGCCAGCAGTGGCACAGGGCCTGAAGCTTTCTTT. Protein product: CASSGTGPEAFF. V usage is TRBV6-5 and J usage is TRBJ1-1; D possibly corresponds to TRBD1 (6 bases). Germline CDR1 reads MNHEY; CDR2 reads SVGAGI. The CDR3 is 12 residues long. V was trimmed by 5 bases and J by 6 bases, leaving 10 bases between them.

This clonotype appeared many times. The gene calls are TRBV6-2 or TRBV6-3 and TRBJ2-3; TRBD1 aligns across 9 bases. Unmatched junction bases numbered 7, after V lost 3 bases and J lost 12 bases. CDR1 and CDR2 (germline): MNHEY, SVGEGT. CDR3 length equals 13 residues. This CDR3 reads CASSYLQGAFQYF. In DNA, the CDR3 is TGTGCCAGCAGTTATTTACAGGGGGCTTTCCAGTATTTT.